This T cell receptor beta chain was identified during a study of blood T cells in healthy people across ages. There are a few counts of this clonotype. Germline assignment: CDR1 MDHEN and CDR2 SYDVKM. The CDR3 spans 14 residues. Caucasian, healthy and from Russia, the donors were aged between 6 and 90. A sample-barcoded 5' primer and a J-beta primer mix were used in a second PCR of about 6 to 12 cycles. A template-switch adaptor containing 12 random nucleotides labeled each cDNA molecule. TCRdb re-called the 5' RACE reads through MiXCR, storing one row per CDR3 protein. This sample has about 1,000,000 distinct CDR3 sequences, with 45% found just once.

This chain connects TRBV28 to TRBJ2-5; TRBD1 aligns across 9 bases. The end of the DNA aligns better with TRBJ2-7, so the J call may be wrong. Sequenced input: blood. This receptor was identified in a woman aged 60-75 years in good health. The CDR3 DNA is TGTGCCAGCCAAACCGGGACAGGGCGGTACGAGCAGTACTTC. Residues: CASQTGTGRYEQYF.